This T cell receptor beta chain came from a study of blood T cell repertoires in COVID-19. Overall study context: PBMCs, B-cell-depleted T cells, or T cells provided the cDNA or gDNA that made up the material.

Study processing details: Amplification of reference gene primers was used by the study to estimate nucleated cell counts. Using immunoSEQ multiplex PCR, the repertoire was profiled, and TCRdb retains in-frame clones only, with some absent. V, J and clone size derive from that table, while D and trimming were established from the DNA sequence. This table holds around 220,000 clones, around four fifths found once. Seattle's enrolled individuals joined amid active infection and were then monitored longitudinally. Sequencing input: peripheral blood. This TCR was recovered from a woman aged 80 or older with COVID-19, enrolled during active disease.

CDR3 residues: CASSPPSGDLPRAQYF. Written as DNA, the CDR3 is TGTGCCAGCTCACCACCGAGCGGGGACCTACCTAGAGCGCAGTACTTC. The chain has TRBV18 and TRBJ2-7, with TRBD2 matching over 7 bases. The germline gives CDR1 KGHSH, CDR2 LQKENI. The J segment lost 9 bases and the V segment lost 0 bases, leaving 14 bases of the junction unmatched. The CDR3 is 16 residues long.